Listed here are 20 T cell receptor beta chains from one sample, sequenced in a study of T cell responses to AZD1222 COVID-19 vaccine. The repertoire was sequenced with immunoSEQ multiplex PCR; TCRdb's copy has only in-frame clones and lacks some. There are over 95,000 clones in the sample; 75% to 90% occur only once, and approximately 7.5% lies in the top ten. Sequenced material: peripheral blood, taken on day 0 of AZD1222 vaccination. These receptors all stem from an adult in good health.

The chain is built from TRBV3-1 (or the pseudogene TRBV3-2) and TRBJ2-2; no firm D call. The CDR3 runs 19 residues. The germline V gene has CDR1 LGHDT and CDR2 YNNKEL (reference sequence). Trimming removed 4 bases from V and 2 bases from J, with 23 bases in between. The CDR3 is CASSPTIVVPQRNTGELFF. The CDR3 DNA follows: TGTGCCAGCAGCCCAACTATTGTGGTCCCCCAACGAAACACCGGGGAGCTGTTTTTT.

The V gene is TRBV6-2 or TRBV6-3, the J gene TRBJ2-3; 10 nucleotides match TRBD2. After removal of 4 bases from V and 3 bases from J, the junction contained 1 base not matched to a gene. This CDR3 spans 14 amino acids. Germline lookup yields CDR1 MNHEY and CDR2 SVGEGT. This CDR3 is CASSWTSGTDTQYF. CDR3 in DNA: TGTGCCAGCAGTTGGACTAGCGGTACAGATACGCAGTATTTT.

This clone was recorded once. The chain is built from TRBV20-1 and TRBJ1-2; weak D call: TRBD1 (6 bases). The CDR3 spans 11 residues. Trimming stripped 3 bases from V and 7 bases from J, with 9 bases between. Germline CDR1 DFQATT, CDR2 SNEGSKA (reference sequence). This chain's CDR3 is CSASTGPGYTF. The CDR3 nucleotides read TGCAGTGCTAGTACAGGGCCTGGCTACACCTTC.

The chain joins TRBV19 to TRBJ1-2; tentative D call: TRBD1 (6 bases). CDR3 length equals 13 residues. From germline, CDR1 is LNHDA and CDR2 SQIVND (reference sequence). V was shortened by 5 bases and J by 4 bases, with 11 bases between the two germline ends. CDR3 bases: TGTGCCAGTAGTCTGACAGGAAGCTATGGCTACACCTTC. This gives the protein CASSLTGSYGYTF. Looking up the rest from reference TRBV19 and TRBJ1-2 gives the full variable domain: DGGITQSPKYLFRKEGQNVTLSCEQNLNHDAMYWYRQDPGQGLRLIYYSQIVNDFQKGDIAEGYSVSREKKESFPLTVTSAQKNPTAFYLCASSLTGSYGYTFGSGTRLTVV.

The chain is built from TRBV19 and TRBJ1-5, with no clear D. V lost 2 bases and J 4 bases, leaving 18 bases between the germline ends. The length of the CDR3 is 17 residues. Germline V gene data show CDR1 as LNHDA and CDR2 as SQIVND (reference sequence). Here the CDR3 DNA reads TGTGCCAGTAGTATAAATGGTCCCGGGTTTGGTAATCAGCCCCAGCATTTT. It codes for CASSINGPGFGNQPQHF. The complete variable domain, with remaining parts taken from reference TRBV19 and TRBJ1-5, reads DGGITQSPKYLFRKEGQNVTLSCEQNLNHDAMYWYRQDPGQGLRLIYYSQIVNDFQKGDIAEGYSVSREKKESFPLTVTSAQKNPTAFYLCASSINGPGFGNQPQHFGDGTRLSIL.

CDR3 nucleotides: TGTGCCATCACCGGGTCTTATAATGGGGGCTACACCTTC. It codes for CAITGSYNGGYTF. The chain is built from TRBV10-3 and TRBJ1-2; D unclear. CDR3 length: 13 amino acids. V was shortened by 7 bases and J by 8 bases, with 17 bases between the two germline ends. Germline V gene lookup returns CDR1 ENHRY and CDR2 SYGVKD.

This clone was counted between two and nine times. J is TRBJ1-2 and V is TRBV6-5, with TRBD1 identical over 7 bases. This CDR3 contains 13 residues. Germline values: CDR1 MNHEY, CDR2 SVGAGI. The V gene end was trimmed by 5 bases and the J gene end by 2 bases; junction bases not matched to a gene: 2. In DNA form, the CDR3 reads TGTGCCAGCAGTCAGGGACAGAACTATGGCTACACCTTC. Its protein is CASSQGQNYGYTF.

The V and J genes are TRBV18 and TRBJ1-4; D call uncertain. Trimming removed 0 bases from V and 0 bases from J, with 5 bases in between. Germline V CDR1 and CDR2: KGHSH, LQKENI. CDR3 length equals 15 residues. The CDR3 region is CASSPPGTTNEKLFF. CDR3 bases: TGTGCCAGCTCACCACCGGGTACAACTAATGAAAAACTGTTTTTT.

The chain uses TRBV5-6 and TRBJ1-3, with D uncertain. Germline CDR1 is SGHDT and CDR2 is YYEEEE. The germline V and J ends were trimmed by 1 base and 0 bases, with 8 bases remaining between them. This CDR3 contains 15 residues. In DNA form, the CDR3 reads TGTGCCAGCAGCTTGCAGGCGGGCTCTGGAAACACCATATATTTT. This codes for CASSLQAGSGNTIYF.

The rearrangement links TRBV15 to TRBJ2-3, with D perhaps matching TRBD2 (6 bases). There are 14 residues in the CDR3. Germline CDR1 is LNHNV and CDR2 is YYDKDF (reference sequence). The ends were cut back, 9 bases at V and 2 bases at J, with 15 bases in the middle. The CDR3 DNA is TGTGCCACACGGGGGTTTACCTCCACAGATACGCAGTATTTT. Its translation is CATRGFTSTDTQYF.

The rearrangement links TRBV15 to TRBJ1-6, with 7 bases that match TRBD1. The CDR3 has 18 residues. V lost 4 bases to trimming and J lost 4 bases; unmatched junction nucleotides: 13. In germline, CDR1 is LNHNV, CDR2 YYDKDF (reference sequence). Here the CDR3 reads CATSIRGGDRYYNSPLHF. CDR3 in DNA: TGTGCCACCAGCATCCGAGGTGGGGACAGATATTATAATTCACCCCTCCACTTT.

The genes are TRBV7-7 and TRBJ2-1; D is perhaps TRBD1 or TRBD2 (5 bases each). The CDR3 sequence is 13 residues long. V was trimmed by 5 bases and J by 5 bases, leaving 10 bases between them. From germline, CDR1 is SSHAT and CDR2 FNYEAQ (reference sequence). This CDR3 reads CASSRDGHNEQFF. The CDR3 nucleotides read TGTGCCAGCAGCCGGGACGGTCACAATGAGCAGTTCTTC.

This clone was counted only a few times. V and J are TRBV18 and TRBJ2-5; the match to TRBD1 covers 7 bases. The J segment lost 4 bases and the V segment lost 3 bases, leaving 2 bases of the junction unmatched. The CDR3 is 13 residues long. CDR1 is KGHSH, CDR2 LQKENI, per germline. The CDR3 sequence is CASSPGQAETQYF. The CDR3 coding sequence is TGTGCCAGCTCACCCGGACAGGCAGAGACCCAGTACTTC.

The gene calls are TRBV28 and TRBJ2-7, with 7 positions matching TRBD2. This CDR3 spans 14 amino acids. V lost 2 bases to trimming and J lost 2 bases; unmatched junction nucleotides: 3. Germline lookup yields CDR1 MDHEN and CDR2 SYDVKM. CDR3 residues: CASSLGTNTYEQYF. Here the CDR3 DNA reads TGTGCCAGCAGTTTAGGGACTAACACCTACGAGCAGTACTTC.

The chain has TRBV19 and TRBJ1-1; D perhaps matches TRBD1 (5 bases). Trimming shortened V by 2 bases and J by 1 base, and 11 bases separated the two germline ends. Germline assignment: CDR1 LNHDA and CDR2 SQIVND (reference sequence). The CDR3 totals 15 residues. CDR3 residues: CASSIWGRQNTEAFF. The CDR3 region has the DNA TGTGCCAGTAGTATATGGGGCAGACAGAACACTGAAGCTTTCTTT.

V is TRBV12-3 or TRBV12-4 and J is TRBJ1-2, with D maybe TRBD1 (6 bases). The V end lost 5 bases, the J end lost 6 bases, and 13 bases lay between the germline ends. This CDR3 region has 13 residues. The CDR3 nucleotides read TGTGCCAGCAGTCGACAGGTTTTCCATGGCTACACCTTC. Encoded protein: CASSRQVFHGYTF.

The gene calls are TRBV7-6 and TRBJ2-2; TRBD1 matches 11 bases. V gave up 5 bases and J gave up 7 bases; unmatched junction bases: 6. Germline V CDR1 and CDR2: SGHVS, FNYEAQ. The CDR3 totals 15 residues. The CDR3 coding sequence is TGTGCCAGCAGCCATTCGGGACAGGGGGTCGGGGAGCTGTTTTTT. Amino acids: CASSHSGQGVGELFF.

This chain uses TRBV7-3 with TRBJ2-1; a weak D match, TRBD2 (6 bases). Germline V gives CDR1 SGHTA, CDR2 FQGTGA. Trimming removed 1 base at V and 3 bases at J, with 10 bases between. The CDR3 is 15 amino acids. CDR3 loop: CASSLNPGVYNEQFF. The CDR3 DNA sequence: TGTGCCAGCAGCTTAAATCCGGGGGTCTACAATGAGCAGTTCTTC.

The chain uses TRBV5-1 and TRBJ1-4; D gene uncertain. V was trimmed by 0 bases and J by 5 bases, leaving 14 bases between them. The CDR3 totals 16 residues. The germline CDR1 and CDR2 sequences are SGHRS and YFSETQ. Written as DNA, the CDR3 is TGCGCCAGCAGCTTGGGGACCAATTCCCCCAATGAAAAACTGTTTTTT. Protein sequence: CASSLGTNSPNEKLFF.

This clone was observed a handful of times. The rearrangement joins TRBV5-1 to TRBJ2-3, with D perhaps TRBD1 or TRBD2 (5 bases each). The CDR3 contains 15 residues. Germline V gives CDR1 SGHRS, CDR2 YFSETQ. The V end was cut by 0 bases, the J end by 1 base, with 9 bases between. The chain's CDR3 is CASSLVGGGTDTQYF. The CDR3 DNA reads TGCGCCAGCAGCTTGGTTGGGGGTGGCACAGATACGCAGTATTTT.